This T cell receptor (beta chain) was retrieved from a study of blood T cell repertoires in COVID-19 (dated by TCRdb to the early 2020s). Background on the whole study: Collaborator samples came from the United States, Italy and Spain and covered acute and convalescent phases of COVID-19. The material from the prospective study consisted of cDNA or gDNA derived from T cells, B-cell-depleted T cells, or PBMCs. The dataset comprised deeply sampled blood TCRbeta repertoires from subjects exposed to, actively infected with, or recovered from COVID-19. The repertoires were released in a freely available public database intended as a resource for research on the immune response to SARS-CoV-2. The samples were drawn from two sources: the first 160 participants of the ongoing ImmuneRACE study, and 950 to 1,500 subjects contributed by 6 global collaborators. A de-identified subject ID, COVID-19 status, age in years and sex were almost always included in the sample metadata. HLA class I and class II types, where available, came from metadata supplied by the sample provider rather than from assay-based typing. The full study reports these points: The amount of clinical and demographic metadata varied by source and participant and was provided uncurated.

Regarding this clone: The antigen this receptor binds is unknown. Base-call qualities are not available, and no considerably larger clone is one nucleotide away.

CDR1 is given as MGHRA and CDR2 as YSYEKL, both from the germline V gene. The CDR3 holds 19 amino acids from the cysteine to the phenylalanine. Only the CDR3 part of the read is kept: 57 bases, read in frame from the first base. The V end gives up 0 bases and the J end 7 bases, leaving 15 bases in the junction not matched to a gene. The immunoSEQ Assay, a bias-controlled multiplex PCR, was used to amplify TCRbeta CDR3 regions from genomic DNA. The published analysis was carried out like this. Nucleated cell counts per sample were estimated from amplification of reference gene primers within the assay. To quantify the absolute abundance of each unique TCRbeta CDR3 rearrangement, sequence reads were collapsed and filtered. Productive Simpson clonality was computed per sample as the square root of Simpson's diversity index over productive rearrangements. Sourced from immuneACCESS, this table was stored by TCRdb with only in-frame sequences that have V and J called. A share of the clones is absent; for the studies checked, an unresolved V gene accounts for under half, and the remainder has no known explanation. V and J calls and clone size are those listed in that table; D and trimming were worked out from the DNA. This sample holds over 300,000 clones; 80% to 90% were observed only once. The ten top clones hold about 2% of the sample.

Enrolling through a virtual design, the prospective study's participants ranged in age from roughly 18 to 90 years and lived across more than 20 United States geographic areas. In the prospective study, cohorts were assigned on the basis of participant-reported clinical history obtained from a screening survey and a study questionnaire. ImmuneRACE Cohort 3 recovered participants were defined by two consecutive negative NP/OP PCR tests, healthcare professional clearance, or symptom resolution. Mobile phlebotomists in the prospective study collected whole blood, serum and a nasopharyngeal or oropharyngeal swab from every participant. Prospective study participants could optionally give additional blood draws and questionnaires over an approximately two-month period. Before DNA extraction, blood samples from the prospective study were shipped at room temperature or frozen.

The origin of this receptor is a man between 25 and 39 years old who had recovered from COVID-19. Sequencing was carried out using PBMCs or T cells enriched from blood (not recorded which). The chain is encoded by TRBV4-1 joined to TRBJ1-2, with TRBD1 identical over 12 junction bases. The base sequence is TGCGCCAGCAGCCAAGAGGTTGGGACAGGGGGCTCCCAAGGGGGTGGCTACACCTTC. It encodes CASSQEVGTGGSQGGGYTF.